One sample yielded the 22 T cell receptor beta chains listed below, sequenced in a study of patients and donors after allogeneic stem cell transplantation. MiXCR, run by TCRdb on the RT-PCR reads, gives a single entry per CDR3 protein. The repertoire holds fewer than 250,000 distinct CDR3 sequences, with about 14% as singletons. The sequenced sample consisted of blood, either unsorted or a sorted T cell fraction (not recorded which). The receptors originated from a human donor who was either an allogeneic HSCT recipient or a stem cell or donor lymphocyte infusion donor (not recorded which). It is not recorded whose cells these are; they may come from a transplant donor.

A few counts support this clonotype. The chain is built from TRBV7-2 and TRBJ2-4; 10 nucleotides agree with TRBD1. CDR1 SGHTA and CDR2 FQGNSA come from the germline V gene. The trim removed 1 base at V and 9 bases at J, leaving 6 bases unmatched. The CDR3 totals 15 residues. The CDR3 spells CASSLEGQGRSIQYF. The DNA for the CDR3 is TGTGCCAGCAGCTTAGAGGGACAGGGGAGAAGCATTCAGTACTTC.

The rearrangement joins TRBV15 to TRBJ1-2; D uncertain. The CDR3 loop spans 14 amino acids. The V gene's germline CDR1 is LNHNV and CDR2 YYDKDF (reference sequence). Trimming shortened V by 1 base and J by 2 bases, and 8 bases separated the two germline ends. CDR3 amino acids: CATSRGPGNYGYTF. As DNA, the CDR3 is TGTGCCACCAGCAGAGGTCCGGGGAACTATGGCTACACCTTC.

The sample holds a few counts of this clonotype. The chain has TRBV9 and TRBJ1-3, with a possible D match to TRBD1 (6 bases). This CDR3 has 15 residues. Germline lookup yields CDR1 SGDLS and CDR2 YYNGEE. With 3 bases removed from V and 4 bases from J, the gap between germline ends came to 14 bases. CDR3 protein: CASSATGGRGNTIYF. As DNA, the CDR3 is TGTGCCAGCAGCGCGACGGGGGGCAGGGGAAACACCATATATTTT. The complete variable domain, with remaining parts taken from reference TRBV9 and TRBJ1-3, reads DSGVTQTPKHLITATGQRVTLRCSPRSGDLSVYWYQQSLDQGLQFLIQYYNGEERAKGNILERFSAQQFPDLHSELNLSSLELGDSALYFCASSATGGRGNTIYFGEGSWLTVV.

Many counts were recorded for this clonotype. The gene calls are TRBV12-3 or TRBV12-4 and TRBJ2-1; TRBD2 matches 9 bases. V shed 3 bases and J 7 bases; nucleotides not matched to a gene: 4. This CDR3 has 14 residues. CDR3 sequence: CASSFAGGKNEQFF. The CDR3 DNA sequence: TGTGCCAGCAGTTTTGCGGGAGGGAAGAATGAGCAGTTCTTC.

The CDR3 is CASSVGQEASPLHF. The CDR3 nucleotides read TGTGCCAGCTCGGTCGGACAGGAGGCTTCACCCCTCCACTTT. V is TRBV18 and J is TRBJ1-6; 7 bases map to TRBD1. The length of the CDR3 is 14 residues. Germline CDR1 and CDR2: KGHSH and LQKENI. The J segment lost 9 bases and the V segment lost 6 bases, leaving 8 bases of the junction unmatched.

This clonotype was seen at least ten times. The V and J genes are TRBV4-1 and TRBJ1-4, with 9 bases fitting TRBD1. The J segment lost 5 bases and the V segment lost 1 base, leaving 2 bases of the junction unmatched. The length of the CDR3 is 15 residues. Germline lookup yields CDR1 MGHRA and CDR2 YSYEKL. CDR3 bases: TGCGCCAGCAGCCAAGGGGACAGGGTAAATGAAAAACTGTTTTTT. Translated, it gives CASSQGDRVNEKLFF.

This clonotype was seen ten or more times. The V gene is TRBV5-1, the J gene TRBJ1-1, with D maybe TRBD1 (5 bases). CDR3 size: 14 residues. The germline CDR1 and CDR2 sequences are SGHRS and YFSETQ. V gave up 0 bases and J gave up 6 bases, with 12 bases separating them. The CDR3 sequence: CASSLDPGLAEAFF. The CDR3 DNA reads TGCGCCAGCAGCTTGGATCCGGGGCTTGCTGAAGCTTTCTTT.

This clonotype was observed a handful of times. The chain carries TRBV14 and TRBJ2-4; 7 bases are shared with TRBD2. V lost 0 bases to trimming and J lost 1 base; unmatched junction nucleotides: 6. Per the germline V gene, CDR1 is SGHDN and CDR2 is FVKESK. This CDR3 has 17 residues. The CDR3 here is CASSQDPGGRAKNIQYF. The CDR3 DNA follows: TGTGCCAGCAGCCAAGATCCGGGGGGTAGGGCCAAAAACATTCAGTACTTC.

The chain links TRBV5-4 to TRBJ2-2; TRBD1 matches 7 bases. This CDR3 is built from 15 residues. CDR1 is SGHNT, CDR2 YYREEE, per germline (reference sequence). V shed 3 bases and J 1 base; nucleotides not matched to a gene: 3. The CDR3 nucleotides read TGTGCCAGCAGCTGGGACAGCCTGAACACCGGGGAGCTGTTTTTT. Protein sequence: CASSWDSLNTGELFF.

This clonotype was counted between two and nine times. This chain joins TRBV7-3 and TRBJ2-3, with unresolved D. Germline V lookup: CDR1 SGHTA, CDR2 FQGTGA. The CDR3 length is 15 residues. V lost 5 bases, J lost 5 bases, and 17 bases lay in between. This chain's CDR3 is CASSPSSGHGDTQYF. Written as DNA, the CDR3 is TGTGCCAGCAGCCCGTCCTCGGGCCATGGAGATACGCAGTATTTT.

This rearrangement joins TRBV27 to TRBJ2-7; 7 nucleotides match TRBD1. CDR3 length: 17 residues. V lost 3 bases, J lost 0 bases, and 11 bases stayed unmatched. Germline CDR1 is MNHEY and CDR2 is SMNVEV (reference sequence). Here the CDR3 reads CASSFRVGRGSSYEQYF. Here the CDR3 DNA reads TGTGCCAGCAGTTTCAGAGTCGGCAGGGGGAGCTCCTACGAGCAGTACTTC.

This clonotype was detected ten times or more. The rearrangement joins TRBV11-1 to TRBJ2-1; 7 bases match TRBD2. This CDR3 spans 15 amino acids. Germline V gene data show CDR1 as SGHAT and CDR2 as FQDESV (reference sequence). Trimming removed 5 bases from V and 4 bases from J; junction bases left unmatched: 8. This CDR3 reads CASSGWGGRYNEQFF. The CDR3 bases are TGTGCCAGCAGCGGCTGGGGGGGGAGGTACAATGAGCAGTTCTTC.

This clonotype was seen ten or more times. The chain employs TRBV4-3 and TRBJ2-3; 7 bases fit TRBD2. CDR1 is LGHNA, CDR2 YSLEER, per germline. V was pared by 1 base and J by 6 bases, with 16 bases of the junction left unmatched. CDR3 length: 18 amino acids. The CDR3 loop reads CASSQGRLAAARGDTQYF. DNA for the CDR3: TGCGCCAGCAGCCAAGGTCGGCTAGCGGCCGCCAGAGGGGATACGCAGTATTTT.

The table lists this clonotype with a count of one. The chain recombines TRBV24-1 with TRBJ1-2, with D possibly being TRBD1 (5 bases). V lost 5 bases and J 8 bases, leaving 20 bases between the germline ends. The CDR3 consists of 15 residues. Germline V gives CDR1 KGHDR, CDR2 SFDVKD. The CDR3 is CATSATGEFSGGYTF. The CDR3 nucleotides are TGTGCCACCAGTGCCACGGGGGAATTTTCAGGGGGCTACACCTTC.

This clonotype was detected only a few times. This sequence joins TRBV7-2 and TRBJ2-5; D possibly corresponds to TRBD2 (5 bases). The CDR3 totals 15 residues. V shed 5 bases and J shed 3 bases, with 16 bases lying between them. Germline assignment: CDR1 SGHTA and CDR2 FQGNSA. The CDR3 here is CASSPQRVSKETQYF. CDR3 sequence (DNA): TGTGCCAGCAGCCCCCAGAGGGTATCCAAAGAGACCCAGTACTTC.

There are many counts of this clonotype. One junction end does not reproduce the germline sequence, and a read error may be involved. This rearrangement joins TRBV2 to TRBJ1-2, with a tentative D call TRBD1 (5 bases). This CDR3 has 12 amino acids. The V gene's germline CDR1 is SNHLY and CDR2 FYNNEI. CDR3 loop: CASGDSLYGYTF. The CDR3 DNA reads TGTGCCAGCGGTGACAGCCTTTATGGCTACACCTTC.

The rearrangement uses TRBV6-1 and TRBJ2-7; the D gene is possibly TRBD2 (6 bases). CDR1 MNHNS and CDR2 SASEGT come from the germline V gene. The CDR3 contains 15 residues. The germline V and J ends were trimmed by 6 bases and 0 bases, with 15 bases remaining between them. The CDR3 bases are TGTGCCAGCAGGGACCTAGGGAGGAGCTCCTACGAGCAGTACTTC. Translated: CASRDLGRSSYEQYF.

The chain uses TRBV6-1 and TRBJ2-2, with 11 bases that match TRBD2. Trimming took 6 bases from V and 7 from J; bases not matched to a gene: 7. The CDR3 is 15 residues long. Germline assignment: CDR1 MNHNS and CDR2 SASEGT. DNA for the CDR3: TGTGCCAGCAGGGAGGGACTAGCGGAGCTCGGGGAGCTGTTTTTT. Translation: CASREGLAELGELFF.

This clonotype was detected ten times or more. The chain uses TRBV12-3 or TRBV12-4 and TRBJ1-5, with no clear D. The V end lost 2 bases, the J end lost 4 bases, and 9 bases lay between the germline ends. The CDR3 loop spans 14 amino acids. This CDR3 reads CASSLLRANQPQHF. The CDR3 DNA follows: TGTGCCAGCAGTTTACTCCGGGCGAATCAGCCCCAGCATTTT.

J is TRBJ1-2 and V is TRBV19, with a possible D match to TRBD1 (5 bases). V lost 7 bases and J 4 bases, leaving 16 bases between the germline ends. This CDR3 has 14 residues. Germline V CDR1 and CDR2: LNHDA, SQIVND (reference sequence). The CDR3 loop is CASNSPGGTYGYTF. Written as DNA, the CDR3 is TGTGCCAGTAATAGTCCGGGGGGAACCTATGGCTACACCTTC.

CDR3 sequence: CASSVDPSGEKLFF. CDR3 coding DNA: TGTGCCAGCAGCGTAGACCCTTCGGGCGAAAAACTGTTTTTT. This chain uses TRBV9 with TRBJ1-4; D ambiguous. The CDR3 consists of 14 residues. The V gene's germline CDR1 is SGDLS and CDR2 YYNGEE. V was clipped by 0 bases and J by 8 bases, with 11 bases between them.

This clonotype was observed many times. The V gene is TRBV20-1, the J gene TRBJ1-3; D ambiguous. Germline V gene lookup returns CDR1 DFQATT and CDR2 SNEGSKA (reference sequence). The CDR3 runs 15 residues. V was cut by 4 bases and J by 0 bases, with 13 bases left in between. CDR3 sequence (DNA): TGCAGTGCTATCCTGACACGCTACTCTGGAAACACCATATATTTT. Translation: CSAILTRYSGNTIYF.